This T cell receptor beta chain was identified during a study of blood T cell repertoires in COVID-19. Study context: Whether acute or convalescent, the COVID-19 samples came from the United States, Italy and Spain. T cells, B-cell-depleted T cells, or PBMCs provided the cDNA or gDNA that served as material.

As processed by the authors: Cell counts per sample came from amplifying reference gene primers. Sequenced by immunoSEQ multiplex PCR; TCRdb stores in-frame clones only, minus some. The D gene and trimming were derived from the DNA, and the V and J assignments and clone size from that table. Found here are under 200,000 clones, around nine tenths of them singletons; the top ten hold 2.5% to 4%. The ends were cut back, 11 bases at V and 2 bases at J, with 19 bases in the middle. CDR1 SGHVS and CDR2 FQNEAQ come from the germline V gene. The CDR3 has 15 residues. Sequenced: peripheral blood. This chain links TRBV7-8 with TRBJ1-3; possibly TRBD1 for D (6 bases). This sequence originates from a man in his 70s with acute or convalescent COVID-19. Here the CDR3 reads CASFRGASAGNTIYF. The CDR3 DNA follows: TGTGCCTCATTCCGGGGGGCGAGTGCTGGAAACACCATATATTTT.